This record covers a single T cell receptor beta chain. Its antigen is currently unknown. This sample was included in a study of cytomegalovirus exposure and HLA in healthy donors. Sequencing was performed with immunoSEQ multiplex PCR; in TCRdb, only in-frame clones are kept and a portion is missing. The sample contains tens of thousands of clones, about 96% of which appear only once. Study-wide points: That first-cohort TCR clusters tended to co-occur in the 130 or so validation repertoires was found in a later analysis.

The sequence was obtained from a young man in good health and CMV-seronegative. The specimen was PBMCs.

The chain's CDR3 is CASSPPGSGGTEAFF. DNA for the CDR3: TGTGCCAGCAGCCCCCCCGGGAGTGGGGGAACTGAAGCTTTCTTT. The V gene is TRBV7-9, the J gene TRBJ1-1; D possibly corresponds to TRBD1 (5 bases). CDR3 length: 15 amino acids. Deletions cut 5 bases from V and 5 bases from J, with 18 bases between. The germline V gene encodes CDR1 SEHNR and CDR2 FQNEAQ (reference sequence).